The 32 T cell receptor beta chains given below trace back to one sample, sequenced in a study of shared clonotypes between healthy human individuals. The repertoire was sequenced with immunoSEQ multiplex PCR; TCRdb's copy has only in-frame clones and lacks some. The table lists about 2 million clones, about 95% of them singletons. Terminally differentiated effector memory CD45RA+ cells were excluded from the naive CD8 cells, which were CD45RO-negative and positively selected for CCR7. The sample taken for sequencing was naive CD8+ T cells sorted from blood. The receptors derive from a young man in good health.

The chain carries TRBV12-5 and TRBJ2-1, with TRBD2 identical over 15 bases. This CDR3 spans 16 amino acids. V gave up 6 bases and J gave up 8 bases; unmatched junction bases: 8. Germline V gives CDR1 LGHNT, CDR2 FRNRAP. CDR3 DNA sequence: TGTGCTAGTGGATACAGGACTAGCGGGAGGGCCGATGAGCAGTTCTTC. Encoded protein: CASGYRTSGRADEQFF.

As to this clone: Other DNA sequences in this sample translate to the same CDR3. This chain links TRBV6-5 with TRBJ2-5, with D possibly called TRBD1 or TRBD2 (6 bases each). This CDR3 is built from 14 residues. Trimming left V 2 bases short and J 5 bases short, with 12 bases between. The germline V gene has CDR1 MNHEY and CDR2 SVGAGI. The CDR3 loop reads CASSYVGAGETQYF. The CDR3 bases are TGTGCCAGCAGTTACGTGGGGGCGGGGGAGACCCAGTACTTC.

This chain links TRBV2 with TRBJ1-6; perhaps TRBD1 as D (5 bases). The ends were cut back, 4 bases at V and 6 bases at J, with 13 bases in the middle. The CDR3 is 15 residues long. Germline lookup yields CDR1 SNHLY and CDR2 FYNNEI. This chain's CDR3 is CASSVLGVGNSPLHF. The CDR3 nucleotides are TGTGCCAGCAGTGTATTGGGGGTCGGTAATTCACCCCTCCACTTT.

The chain carries TRBV28 and TRBJ1-2, with 7 nucleotides matching TRBD1. V dropped 1 base and J dropped 1; count of bases not matched to a gene: 9. Per the germline V gene, CDR1 is MDHEN and CDR2 is SYDVKM. The CDR3 is made up of 17 amino acids. CDR3: CASSLSAGGSLNYGYTF. CDR3 coding DNA: TGTGCCAGCAGTTTATCGGCAGGGGGGTCCCTTAACTATGGCTACACCTTC.

CDR3 coding DNA: TGCGCCAGCAGCCGGGACCGAATTACCTACAATGAGCAGTTCTTC. This sequence encodes CASSRDRITYNEQFF. The chain combines TRBV4-3 with TRBJ2-1; either TRBD1 or TRBD2 may fit D (5 bases each). The length of the CDR3 is 15 residues. CDR1 is LGHNA, CDR2 YSLEER, per germline. V lost 4 bases and J lost 2, with 12 bases in between.

The chain has TRBV6-1 and TRBJ1-1; possibly TRBD1 for D (6 bases). Germline loops: CDR1 MNHNS, CDR2 SASEGT. V shed 6 bases and J shed 4 bases, with 9 bases lying between them. CDR3 size: 12 residues. The CDR3 coding sequence is TGTGCCAGCAGAGAACAGGGCACTGAAGCTTTCTTT. Residues: CASREQGTEAFF.

The gene calls are TRBV12-2 and TRBJ2-7; the DNA was not compared with TRBD1, the D call given in the table. TRBV12-2 is a pseudogene locus. The CDR3 totals 16 residues. Here the CDR3 reads CASRSPPGQEPYEQYF. The CDR3 region has the DNA TGTGCAAGTCGCTCCCCCCCGGGACAGGAGCCCTACGAGCAGTACTTC.

With respect to this clone: Other DNA sequences in the sample encode the same CDR3. The chain combines TRBV5-4 with TRBJ1-1, with D maybe TRBD1 (6 bases). The CDR3 covers 14 residues. Deletions cut 4 bases from V and 2 bases from J, with 12 bases between. Per the germline V gene, CDR1 is SGHNT and CDR2 is YYREEE (reference sequence). The CDR3 DNA is TGTGCCAGCAGCCTGGGACACCTCAACACTGAAGCTTTCTTT. Translating gives CASSLGHLNTEAFF.

Written as DNA, the CDR3 is TGTGCCAGCAGCCAAGAAAGGAGGGGGGCAGGGCACGAGCAGTACTTC. Encoded protein: CASSQERRGAGHEQYF. The chain joins TRBV14 to TRBJ2-7; D is tentatively TRBD1 or TRBD2 (6 bases each). CDR1 and CDR2 from the germline V gene are SGHDN and FVKESK. V was shortened by 0 bases and J by 5 bases, with 17 bases between the two germline ends. The length of the CDR3 is 16 residues.

V and J are TRBV27 and TRBJ1-6; 7 bases line up with TRBD1. V lost 5 bases to trimming and J lost 10 bases; unmatched junction nucleotides: 11. The germline gives CDR1 MNHEY, CDR2 SMNVEV (reference sequence). The CDR3 loop spans 15 amino acids. Here the CDR3 DNA reads TGTGCCAGCAGTCCGTGGGGGGACAGAGCCTCACCCCTCCACTTT. This translates into CASSPWGDRASPLHF.

The chain carries TRBV29-1 and TRBJ2-5; D may match TRBD1 or TRBD2 (5 bases each). CDR1 SQVTM and CDR2 ANQGSEA come from the germline V gene. This CDR3 has 14 residues. V dropped 7 bases and J dropped 2 bases, with 17 bases sitting between them. The CDR3 DNA follows: TGCAGCGGCTCAGACGGGACGTTGCAAGAGACCCAGTACTTC. Translating gives CSGSDGTLQETQYF.

This clone was picked up one time. At the DNA level, this CDR3 is encoded by other sequences in the same sample as well. The chain combines TRBV4-1 with TRBJ2-1; TRBD2 agrees at 7 bases. Germline V lookup: CDR1 MGHRA, CDR2 YSYEKL. The ends lost 3 bases at V and 4 bases at J; junction bases unmatched: 6. The CDR3 has 15 amino acids. CDR3 sequence reads: CASSQAGGGYNEQFF. CDR3 nucleotides: TGCGCCAGCAGCCAGGCTGGGGGGGGATACAATGAGCAGTTCTTC.

This clone was recorded once. The rearrangement links TRBV5-1 to TRBJ2-7; TRBD1 matches at 10 bases. Per germline, CDR1 SGHRS and CDR2 YFSETQ. This CDR3 comprises 15 residues. The V segment lost 2 bases and the J segment 2 bases; nucleotides outside the gene matches: 4. In DNA, the CDR3 is TGCGCCAGCAGCTTCGGACAGGGGGGAACCTACGAGCAGTACTTC. It translates to CASSFGQGGTYEQYF.

CDR3 nucleotide sequence: TGTGCAAGTCGCTCATTAGACAGGGGGTACTACGAGCAGTACTTC. Encoded protein: CASRSLDRGYYEQYF. The chain is built from TRBV12-2 and TRBJ2-7; TRBD1, as called in the table, went unchecked against the DNA. TRBV12-2 is deemed a pseudogene. The CDR3 totals 15 residues.

The rearrangement joins TRBV14 to TRBJ2-7; D is perhaps TRBD1 (6 bases). The CDR3 consists of 15 residues. Trimming took off 1 base at V and 4 bases at J, with 14 bases between the two ends. Germline V CDR1 and CDR2: SGHDN, FVKESK. CDR3 in amino acids: CASSQGQNRVYEQYF. CDR3 in DNA: TGTGCCAGCAGCCAAGGGCAAAACAGGGTTTACGAGCAGTACTTC.

V usage is TRBV9 and J usage is TRBJ2-3; tentatively, D is TRBD1 or TRBD2 (5 bases each). V was trimmed by 0 bases and J by 2 bases, leaving 16 bases between them. The CDR3 is 17 residues long. Germline assignment: CDR1 SGDLS and CDR2 YYNGEE. The CDR3 sequence is CASSVEGAGDLTDTQYF. Here the CDR3 DNA reads TGTGCCAGCAGCGTAGAAGGGGCGGGTGACCTCACAGATACGCAGTATTTT.

V and J are TRBV30 and TRBJ1-2, with D possibly being TRBD1 (5 bases). Between the trimmed V and J ends, which lost 3 bases and 3 bases, there was a span of 20 bases. The CDR3 contains 16 residues. Germline V gives CDR1 GTSNPN, CDR2 SVGIG (reference sequence). CDR3 DNA sequence: TGTGCCTGGAGCCGGGACGGTGGCGTGAGAGACTATGGCTACACCTTC. Its protein product is CAWSRDGGVRDYGYTF.

The J gene is TRBJ2-7, the V gene TRBV9; maybe TRBD2 (5 bases). The V gene's germline CDR1 is SGDLS and CDR2 YYNGEE. The CDR3 covers 12 residues. Between the trimmed V and J ends, which lost 8 bases and 1 base, there was a span of 10 bases. The CDR3 sequence: CASGPGSYEQYF. In DNA form, the CDR3 reads TGTGCCAGTGGCCCGGGGTCCTACGAGCAGTACTTC.

The chain recombines TRBV30 with TRBJ2-7, with D possibly being TRBD1 (5 bases). Per the germline V gene, CDR1 is GTSNPN and CDR2 is SVGIG (reference sequence). This CDR3 has 12 amino acids. Trimming pared 4 bases from V and 5 bases from J, leaving 12 bases between. Here the CDR3 reads CAWTDQGHEQYF. CDR3 DNA sequence: TGTGCCTGGACAGACCAGGGCCACGAGCAGTACTTC.

The sample holds one count of this clone. The J gene is TRBJ2-7, the V gene TRBV6-1, with D maybe TRBD2 (5 bases). Germline CDR1 reads MNHNS; CDR2 reads SASEGT. Trimming cost V 8 bases and J 2 bases, with 13 bases left between them. CDR3 size: 13 residues. CDR3 bases: TGTGCCAGCGAGGGCAGAGCCGCCTACGAGCAGTACTTC. This codes for CASEGRAAYEQYF.

A note on this clone: The same CDR3 can be traced to other DNA sequences in this sample. The V and J genes are TRBV5-6 and TRBJ2-7; D gene ambiguous. This CDR3 spans 13 amino acids. Germline lookup yields CDR1 SGHDT and CDR2 YYEEEE. V was clipped by 0 bases and J by 3 bases, with 7 bases between them. The CDR3 spells CASSLAPGYEQYF. CDR3 sequence (DNA): TGTGCCAGCAGCTTGGCGCCAGGCTACGAGCAGTACTTC.

The V and J genes are TRBV11-2 and TRBJ2-7, with D unresolved. V lost 1 base and J lost 3, with 7 bases in between. Per germline, CDR1 SGHAT and CDR2 FQNNGV. The CDR3 spans 13 residues. The CDR3 DNA reads as TGTGCCAGCAGCTTAGGGCTCCACTACGAGCAGTACTTC. This translates into CASSLGLHYEQYF.

The J gene is TRBJ2-7, the V gene TRBV4-2; D perhaps matches TRBD2 (6 bases). Deletions cut 5 bases from V and 5 bases from J, with 19 bases between. The CDR3 is 15 residues long. The germline V gene encodes CDR1 LGHNA and CDR2 YNFKEQ. CDR3 sequence (DNA): TGTGCCAGCAGCTATTCCGCTGCATCGGGGGACGAGCAGTACTTC. This gives the protein CASSYSAASGDEQYF.

The V call is TRBV6-5, the J call TRBJ1-1; unclear D gene. Per germline, CDR1 MNHEY and CDR2 SVGAGI. Trimming removed 5 bases at V and 3 bases at J, with 10 bases between. The CDR3 spans 13 residues. DNA of the CDR3: TGTGCCAGCAGTGATACAGAGGACACTGAAGCTTTCTTT. This codes for CASSDTEDTEAFF.

Points on this clone: Additional DNA sequences in this sample encode the identical CDR3. The chain is built from TRBV27 and TRBJ2-7, with TRBD2 as a possible D gene (6 bases). CDR3 length: 13 amino acids. Germline CDR1 is MNHEY and CDR2 is SMNVEV (reference sequence). Trimming removed 3 bases at V and 3 bases at J, with 9 bases between. DNA of the CDR3: TGTGCCAGCAGTTTCGGGGGATTCTACGAGCAGTACTTC. This translates into CASSFGGFYEQYF.

This clone was recorded once. This chain uses TRBV5-4 with TRBJ2-7; unclear D gene. The CDR3 is 13 amino acids. The V end lost 4 bases, the J end lost 2 bases, and 10 bases lay between the germline ends. The germline CDR1 and CDR2 sequences are SGHNT and YYREEE (reference sequence). CDR3 bases: TGTGCCAGCAGCCTGAATCTCGCCTACGAGCAGTACTTC. It translates to CASSLNLAYEQYF.

The J gene is TRBJ2-7, the V gene TRBV14; TRBD2 aligns across 13 bases. There are 15 residues in the CDR3. V shed 4 bases and J 3 bases; nucleotides not matched to a gene: 3. The germline V gene encodes CDR1 SGHDN and CDR2 FVKESK. In DNA form, the CDR3 reads TGTGCCAGCAGCCCCGGACTAGCGGGAGACTACGAGCAGTACTTC. Translating it yields CASSPGLAGDYEQYF.

The chain links TRBV6-5 to TRBJ2-7; 7 nucleotides agree with TRBD1. Germline V gene sequence: CDR1 MNHEY, CDR2 SVGAGI. The ends lost 5 bases at V and 2 bases at J; junction bases unmatched: 6. The CDR3 runs 14 residues. This chain's CDR3 is CASSNRDSPYEQYF. In nucleotides, the CDR3 is TGTGCCAGCAGTAACCGGGACAGCCCCTACGAGCAGTACTTC.

V gene TRBV5-1 combines with J gene TRBJ2-5; 10 bases align to TRBD2. After removal of 2 bases from V and 5 bases from J, the junction contained 6 bases not matched to a gene. Germline V CDR1 and CDR2: SGHRS, YFSETQ. There are 15 residues in the CDR3. CDR3 sequence (DNA): TGCGCCAGCAGCTTACTAGCGGGGCCACGGGAGACCCAGTACTTC. Amino acid sequence: CASSLLAGPRETQYF.

The rearrangement joins TRBV6-5 to TRBJ2-7; D perhaps matches TRBD1 (6 bases). V lost 0 bases and J 4 bases, leaving 13 bases between the germline ends. Looked up from germline, CDR1 is MNHEY and CDR2 is SVGAGI. The CDR3 runs to 15 residues. CDR3 residues: CASSYSGTSTYEQYF. As DNA, the CDR3 is TGTGCCAGCAGTTACTCCGGGACAAGCACTTACGAGCAGTACTTC.

The chain employs TRBV29-1 and TRBJ2-5, with 9 positions matching TRBD1. The DNA end is more similar to TRBJ2-7, so the J call may be wrong. There are 13 residues in the CDR3. Germline values: CDR1 SQVTM, CDR2 ANQGSEA. The CDR3 bases are TGCAGCGTTGGACAGGGGGAGGGCTACGAGCAGTACTTC. It specifies CSVGQGEGYEQYF.

This chain links TRBV6-6 with TRBJ1-5, with D maybe TRBD1 (5 bases). V lost 11 bases and J 5 bases, leaving 13 bases between the germline ends. This CDR3 comprises 12 residues. Germline CDR1 MNHNY, CDR2 SVGAGI (reference sequence). CDR3 loop: CAAGGEDQPQHF. In nucleotides, the CDR3 is TGTGCCGCCGGGGGGGAGGATCAGCCCCAGCATTTT.